The next 25 T cell receptor beta chains were all read from a single sample in a study of blood T cell repertoires in COVID-19. Generated by immunoSEQ multiplex PCR, the TCRdb table keeps only in-frame clones and is missing some. The table records hundreds of thousands of clones, 82% of them present only once. The source material was peripheral blood. These receptors came from a woman over 75 with acute or convalescent COVID-19.

This clone appeared a single time. This sequence joins TRBV29-1 and TRBJ1-2, with a tentative D call TRBD1 (6 bases). The V gene's germline CDR1 is SQVTM and CDR2 ANQGSEA. Trimming shortened V by 4 bases and J by 7 bases, and 16 bases separated the two germline ends. The CDR3 sequence is 13 residues long. CDR3 bases: TGCAGCGTTGCACACGGCAGGGGCTCTGGCTACACCTTC. Amino acids: CSVAHGRGSGYTF.

The V call is TRBV5-1, the J call TRBJ2-1; perhaps TRBD1 as D (7 bases). The CDR3 is 16 amino acids. The germline V gene encodes CDR1 SGHRS and CDR2 YFSETQ. V was shortened by 7 bases and J by 0 bases, with 17 bases between the two germline ends. CDR3 in amino acids: CASSRGGGTSYNEQFF. The CDR3 DNA reads as TGCGCCAGCTCGAGAGGAGGGGGCACCTCCTACAATGAGCAGTTCTTC. The full variable domain, rest sourced from reference TRBV5-1 and TRBJ2-1, is KAGVTQTPRYLIKTRGQQVTLSCSPISGHRSVSWYQQTPGQGLQFLFEYFSETQRNKGNFPGRFSGRQFSNSRSEMNVSTLELGDSALYLCASSRGGGTSYNEQFFGPGTRLTVL.

V usage is TRBV18 and J usage is TRBJ1-5, with 8 bases matching TRBD1. The CDR3 extends over 15 amino acids. Germline loops: CDR1 KGHSH, CDR2 LQKENI. The ends lost 2 bases at V and 5 bases at J; junction bases unmatched: 5. The DNA of the CDR3 is TGTGCCAGCTCACCAACACCAGGGGGCGATCAGCCCCAGCATTTT. As protein: CASSPTPGGDQPQHF.

The V gene is TRBV5-5, the J gene TRBJ2-1; D is unresolved. The CDR3 has 16 residues. Germline loops: CDR1 SGHKS, CDR2 YYEKEE (reference sequence). V dropped 2 bases and J dropped 4 bases, with 16 bases sitting between them. DNA of the CDR3: TGTGCCAGCAGCTTAGAACCCCGAGCAGCGTACAATGAGCAGTTCTTC. This encodes CASSLEPRAAYNEQFF.

J is TRBJ2-2 and V is TRBV19; 7 bases match TRBD2. This CDR3 is 17 amino acids long. Germline V gene lookup returns CDR1 LNHDA and CDR2 SQIVND (reference sequence). With V trimmed by 0 bases and J by 2 bases, 6 bases remained unmatched. The CDR3 loop reads CASSIERAGFNTGELFF. CDR3 nucleotides: TGTGCCAGTAGTATAGAAAGAGCGGGGTTTAACACCGGGGAGCTGTTTTTT.

The chain links TRBV27 to TRBJ1-6, with 12 bases aligning to TRBD1. With V trimmed by 0 bases and J by 7 bases, 7 bases remained unmatched. CDR1 and CDR2 (germline): MNHEY, SMNVEV (reference sequence). The CDR3 extends over 18 amino acids. CDR3 protein: CASSLSKGQGARNSPLHF. CDR3 DNA sequence: TGTGCCAGCAGTTTATCCAAGGGACAGGGGGCGCGGAATTCACCCCTCCACTTT.

The chain couples TRBV7-2 to TRBJ2-2, with D perhaps TRBD1 (6 bases). V lost 5 bases and J lost 4, with 11 bases in between. CDR1 and CDR2 (germline): SGHTA, FQGNSA. The CDR3 totals 14 residues. The CDR3 sequence: CASSTGTPTGELFF. CDR3 coding DNA: TGTGCCAGCAGCACCGGGACACCCACCGGGGAGCTGTTTTTT. The full variable domain, completed using reference TRBV7-2 and TRBJ2-2, is GAGVSQSPSNKVTEKGKDVELRCDPISGHTALYWYRQSLGQGLEFLIYFQGNSAPDKSGLPSDRFSAERTGGSVSTLTIQRTQQEDSAVYLCASSTGTPTGELFFGEGSRLTVL.

CDR3 protein: CAISANRNTEAFF. The CDR3 nucleotides read TGTGCCATCAGTGCGAACAGGAACACTGAAGCTTTCTTT. This chain uses TRBV10-3 with TRBJ1-1; D is undetermined. Trimming took 4 bases from V and 1 from J, leaving 7 bases between them. This CDR3 region has 13 residues. The germline V gene has CDR1 ENHRY and CDR2 SYGVKD.

There are many counts of this clone. CDR3 residues: CASSYSRYEQFF. The CDR3 DNA sequence: TGTGCCAGCAGTTACTCGAGGTATGAGCAGTTCTTC. The rearrangement uses TRBV6-6 and TRBJ2-1; D is ambiguous. CDR1 is MNHNY, CDR2 SVGAGI, per germline (reference sequence). The CDR3 contains 12 residues. The V end was cut by 0 bases, the J end by 8 bases, with 5 bases between.

V usage is TRBV7-2 and J usage is TRBJ2-5, with D tentatively TRBD2 (6 bases). Trimming cost V 4 bases and J 7 bases, with 13 bases left between them. Per the germline V gene, CDR1 is SGHTA and CDR2 is FQGNSA. This CDR3 spans 13 amino acids. The CDR3 region is CASSSRGSGTQYF. CDR3 nucleotides: TGTGCCAGCAGCTCCCGGGGGTCTGGGACCCAGTACTTC.

This sequence joins TRBV20-1 and TRBJ1-2, with 8 bases matching TRBD1. This CDR3 spans 10 amino acids. Looked up from germline, CDR1 is DFQATT and CDR2 is SNEGSKA (reference sequence). V lost 5 bases, J lost 10 bases, and 3 bases stayed unmatched. The CDR3 here is CSALDRVYTF. The CDR3 nucleotides are TGCAGTGCTTTGGACAGGGTCTACACCTTC.

This clone was seen just once. This chain uses TRBV29-1 with TRBJ1-2, with D perhaps matching TRBD1 (5 bases). This CDR3 has 12 residues. The ends were cut back, 5 bases at V and 5 bases at J, with 12 bases in the middle. CDR1 is SQVTM, CDR2 ANQGSEA, per germline. The DNA for the CDR3 is TGCAGCGTTTCACGGGGGGAATATGGCTACACCTTC. Translated: CSVSRGEYGYTF.

The V call is TRBV19, the J call TRBJ2-2, with 7 bases fitting TRBD1. The CDR3 loop spans 17 amino acids. J gave up 7 bases and V 4 bases, and 15 bases lay outside the gene matches. The germline V gene encodes CDR1 LNHDA and CDR2 SQIVND (reference sequence). The CDR3 DNA reads TGTGCCAGTAGTACCATAGACAGGGCAATTGGTGGCGGGGAGCTGTTTTTT. Amino acids: CASSTIDRAIGGGELFF.

The V and J genes are TRBV10-1 and TRBJ1-6; D call uncertain. The length of the CDR3 is 17 residues. Germline loops: CDR1 WNHNN, CDR2 SYGVQD (reference sequence). V was shortened by 4 bases and J by 8 bases, with 21 bases between the two germline ends. In DNA, the CDR3 is TGCGCCAGCAGTGTTTCGGCCCAATGGGCGGGTCATTCACCCCTCCACTTT. Translation gives CASSVSAQWAGHSPLHF.

V usage is TRBV3-1 (or the pseudogene TRBV3-2) and J usage is TRBJ1-2, with 7 bases aligning to TRBD1. Germline-derived CDR1 and CDR2 are LGHDT and YNNKEL (reference sequence). CDR3 length: 13 amino acids. Trimming took 1 base from V and 8 from J; bases not matched to a gene: 4. This chain's CDR3 is CASSQGQGGGYTF. CDR3 sequence (DNA): TGTGCCAGCAGCCAAGGTCAGGGGGGAGGCTACACCTTC.

The rearrangement joins TRBV4-1 to TRBJ1-5; possible D gene TRBD1, 6 bases. Looked up from germline, CDR1 is MGHRA and CDR2 is YSYEKL. This CDR3 has 18 residues. The V end lost 1 base, the J end lost 1 base, and 17 bases lay between the germline ends. The CDR3 DNA reads as TGCGCCAGCAGCCAAGTAGGGTATCCACAGGGAAGCAATCAGCCCCAGCATTTT. Protein product: CASSQVGYPQGSNQPQHF.

The chain carries TRBV6-5 and TRBJ1-2; D remains ambiguous. The ends were cut back, 0 bases at V and 8 bases at J, with 10 bases in the middle. Germline assignment: CDR1 MNHEY and CDR2 SVGAGI. This CDR3 spans 13 amino acids. CDR3 amino acids: CASSYSTHQGYTF. In DNA form, the CDR3 reads TGTGCCAGCAGTTACTCTACCCACCAGGGCTACACCTTC.

This rearrangement joins TRBV27 to TRBJ2-2; 7 nucleotides agree with TRBD2. V shed 5 bases and J 9 bases; nucleotides not matched to a gene: 3. This CDR3 is built from 12 residues. Germline V gene data show CDR1 as MNHEY and CDR2 as SMNVEV (reference sequence). CDR3 sequence reads: CASSPGTRELFF. CDR3 coding DNA: TGTGCCAGCAGTCCCGGGACTAGGGAGCTGTTTTTT.

This clone has only a few counts. The chain combines TRBV9 with TRBJ2-2; 7 nucleotides agree with TRBD1. The CDR3 runs to 15 residues. V dropped 3 bases and J dropped 4; count of bases not matched to a gene: 6. Germline V gene lookup returns CDR1 SGDLS and CDR2 YYNGEE. In DNA, the CDR3 is TGTGCCAGCAGCGCTACAGGGGAAGCCACCGGGGAGCTGTTTTTT. Protein product: CASSATGEATGELFF.

This clone was picked up a small number of times. The chain is built from TRBV15 and TRBJ2-3; possible D gene TRBD1, 5 bases. The V gene lost 7 bases and the J gene lost 6 bases, with 17 bases spanning the gap. This CDR3 comprises 14 residues. CDR1 LNHNV and CDR2 YYDKDF come from the germline V gene (reference sequence). The DNA of the CDR3 is TGTGCCACCACTCCCGTAGGGGCAACGGATACGCAGTATTTT. Protein: CATTPVGATDTQYF. The full variable domain, with the rest looked up from reference TRBV15 and TRBJ2-3, is DAMVIQNPRYQVTQFGKPVTLSCSQTLNHNVMYWYQQKSSQAPKLLFHYYDKDFNNEADTPDNFQSRRPNTSFCFLDIRSPGLGDTAMYLCATTPVGATDTQYFGPGTRLTVL.

The chain has TRBV9 and TRBJ1-1; D ambiguous. Trimming stripped 5 bases from V and 0 bases from J, with 8 bases between. This CDR3 contains 13 residues. CDR1 and CDR2 from the germline V gene are SGDLS and YYNGEE. CDR3 coding DNA: TGTGCCAGCAGGTCAGTGGTGAACACTGAAGCTTTCTTT. This translates into CASRSVVNTEAFF.

This clone has a single count. V gene TRBV3-1 (or the pseudogene TRBV3-2) combines with J gene TRBJ2-7, with D perhaps matching TRBD2 (6 bases). This CDR3 has 16 amino acids. V lost 4 bases and J 4 bases, leaving 20 bases between the germline ends. Germline V lookup: CDR1 LGHDT, CDR2 YNNKEL (reference sequence). CDR3 in amino acids: CASSRATGGIAYEQYF. The CDR3 region has the DNA TGTGCCAGCAGCCGCGCCACGGGCGGGATAGCTTACGAGCAGTACTTC.

The chain is built from TRBV7-2 and TRBJ2-3; D gene uncertain. The length of the CDR3 is 17 residues. Germline V gene sequence: CDR1 SGHTA, CDR2 FQGNSA. Trimming pared 2 bases from V and 0 bases from J, leaving 15 bases between. The CDR3 bases are TGTGCCAGCAGCTTAAGCTACGATTGGGCCAGCACAGATACGCAGTATTTT. This sequence encodes CASSLSYDWASTDTQYF.

Written as DNA, the CDR3 is TGTGCCGTCAGAGGGAACACTGAAGCTTTCTTT. Translation gives CAVRGNTEAFF. V usage is TRBV19 and J usage is TRBJ1-1; D unresolved. The CDR3 extends over 11 amino acids. CDR1 is LNHDA and CDR2 is SQIVND in the germline V gene (reference sequence). V lost 11 bases and J lost 1, with 8 bases in between.

This chain connects TRBV29-1 to TRBJ2-1; D is unresolved. This CDR3 has 11 amino acids. Germline CDR1 is SQVTM and CDR2 is ANQGSEA. Trimming shortened V by 7 bases and J by 7 bases, and 11 bases separated the two germline ends. This chain's CDR3 is CSAAVSNEQFF. CDR3 coding DNA: TGCAGCGCGGCGGTGAGTAATGAGCAGTTCTTC.